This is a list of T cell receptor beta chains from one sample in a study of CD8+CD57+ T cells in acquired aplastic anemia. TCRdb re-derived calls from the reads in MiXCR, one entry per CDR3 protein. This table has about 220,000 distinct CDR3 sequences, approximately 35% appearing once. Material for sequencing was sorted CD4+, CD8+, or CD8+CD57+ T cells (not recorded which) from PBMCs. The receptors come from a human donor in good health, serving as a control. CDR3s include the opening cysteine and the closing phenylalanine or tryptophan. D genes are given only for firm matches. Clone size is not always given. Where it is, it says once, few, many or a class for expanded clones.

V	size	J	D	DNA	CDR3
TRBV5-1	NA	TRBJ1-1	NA	TGCGCCAGCAGCTTATCCGGGTTGAACACTGAAGCTTTCTTT	CASSLSGLNTEAFF
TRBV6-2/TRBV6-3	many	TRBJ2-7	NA	TGTGCCAGCAGTTACGGCCCTTACGAGCAGTACTTC	CASSYGPYEQYF
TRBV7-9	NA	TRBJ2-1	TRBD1	TGTGCCAGCAGCGTCGGGACAGGGGTCAATGAGCAGTTCTTC	CASSVGTGVNEQFF
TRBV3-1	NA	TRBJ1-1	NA	TGTGCCAGCAGCCCCAGTGTAAGTCGGTCCAAAACCGGGGACTCGGTCGAAGCTTTCTTT	CASSPSVSRSKTGDSVEAFF
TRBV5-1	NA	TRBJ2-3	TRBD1	TGCGCCAGCAGTAGGGACAGCAGCACAGATACGCAGTATTTT	CASSRDSSTDTQYF
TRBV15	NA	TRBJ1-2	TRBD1	TGTGCCACCAGCAACCCCGGGACAGGGAGGCGCTCCAACTATGGCTACACCTTC	CATSNPGTGRRSNYGYTF
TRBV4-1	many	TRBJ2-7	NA	TGCGCCAGCAGTCGAGGGGGGAGTACCTACGAGCAGTACTTC	CASSRGGSTYEQYF
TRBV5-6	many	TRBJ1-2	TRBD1	TGTGCCAGCAGGAGCAGGGGGTTAGACTATGGCTACACCTTC	CASRSRGLDYGYTF
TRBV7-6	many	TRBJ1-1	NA	TGTGCCAGCAGCTTAGGGTCCCGGGCGAGCACTGAACCTTTCTTT	CASSLGSRASTEPFF
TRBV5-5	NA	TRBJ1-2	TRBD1	TGTGCCAGCATCCAAGACAGGGGGCTCTATGGCTACACCTTC	CASIQDRGLYGYTF
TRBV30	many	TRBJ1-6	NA	TGTGCCTGGAGTGAAGACGGAAATTCACCCCTCCACTTT	CAWSEDGNSPLHF
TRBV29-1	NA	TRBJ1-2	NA	TGCAGCGTTGGACAGGAAGGCTACACCTTC	CSVGQEGYTF
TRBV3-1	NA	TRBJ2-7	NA	TGTGCCAGCAGCGTGGACCTGAGCTCCTACGAGCAGTACTTC	CASSVDLSSYEQYF
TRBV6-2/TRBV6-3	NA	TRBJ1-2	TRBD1	TGTGCCAGCAGTTACGTCTGGGGTTCAACAGGGGGAGGCAATGGCTACACCTTC	CASSYVWGSTGGGNGYTF
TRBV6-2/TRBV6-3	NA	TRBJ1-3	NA	TGTGCCAGCAGTATCCGAAACACCATATATTTT	CASSIRNTIYF
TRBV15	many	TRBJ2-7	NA	TGTGCCACCAGCAGAGTCTTTTCCGGGGTCGAGCAGTACTTC	CATSRVFSGVEQYF
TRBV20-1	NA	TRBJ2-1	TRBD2	TGCAGCTTGGCCCAAGGTAGCGGGAACTCCTACAATGAGCAGTTCTTC	CSLAQGSGNSYNEQFF
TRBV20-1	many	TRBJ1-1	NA	TGCAGTGCTAGGGCTCAGTTCACTGAAGCTTTCTTT	CSARAQFTEAFF
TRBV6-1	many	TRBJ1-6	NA	TGTGCCAGCAGTGAATTAAAGGGGACACCCCTCCACTTT	CASSELKGTPLHF
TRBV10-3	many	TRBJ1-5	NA	TGTGCCATCAGTGAGCCTAATCAGCCCCAGCATTTT	CAISEPNQPQHF
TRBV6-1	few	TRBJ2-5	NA	TGTGCCAGCAGTGTAGGTCGACCCTATGGGGAGACCCAGTACTTC	CASSVGRPYGETQYF
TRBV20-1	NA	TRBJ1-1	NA	TGCAGTGCTCTCCAGGGTTGGGGCCCTGAAGCTTTCTTT	CSALQGWGPEAFF
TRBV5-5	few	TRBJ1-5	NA	TGTGCCAGCAGCTTGGCCTATGGGACGGATCATCAGCCCCAGCATTTT	CASSLAYGTDHQPQHF
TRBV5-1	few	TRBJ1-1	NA	TGCGCCAGCAGCTTGGTTCCGATGGGGCAGGCACTCCGAGGTACTGAAGCTTTCTTT	CASSLVPMGQALRGTEAFF
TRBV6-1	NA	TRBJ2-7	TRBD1	TGTGCCAGCAGTGGACAGGGGAGGACCTACGAGCAGTACTTC	CASSGQGRTYEQYF
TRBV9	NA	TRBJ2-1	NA	TGTGCCAGCAGCGCCGCAGGGGATGAGCAGTTCTTC	CASSAAGDEQFF
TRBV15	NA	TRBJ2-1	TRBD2	TGTGCCACCAGCGGGGTGGGAACGGGAGGGCCCCTCAATGAGCAGTTCTTC	CATSGVGTGGPLNEQFF
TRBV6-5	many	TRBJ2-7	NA	TGTGCCAGCAGTTACAATCCACCGGGACCCAGCTCCTACGAGCAGTACTTC	CASSYNPPGPSSYEQYF
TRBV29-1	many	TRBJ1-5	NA	TGCAGCGTTGTTCTCCGGGACACTCACCTGGGCAATCAGCCCCAGCATTTT	CSVVLRDTHLGNQPQHF
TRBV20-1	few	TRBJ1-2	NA	TGCAGTGCTCCCCGGGACGGTCGCTCAGCTGACTACACCTTC	CSAPRDGRSADYTF
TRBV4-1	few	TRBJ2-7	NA	TGCGCCAGCAGCCAGGTGGCCAACGAAAACTACGAGCAGCACTTC	CASSQVANENYEQHF